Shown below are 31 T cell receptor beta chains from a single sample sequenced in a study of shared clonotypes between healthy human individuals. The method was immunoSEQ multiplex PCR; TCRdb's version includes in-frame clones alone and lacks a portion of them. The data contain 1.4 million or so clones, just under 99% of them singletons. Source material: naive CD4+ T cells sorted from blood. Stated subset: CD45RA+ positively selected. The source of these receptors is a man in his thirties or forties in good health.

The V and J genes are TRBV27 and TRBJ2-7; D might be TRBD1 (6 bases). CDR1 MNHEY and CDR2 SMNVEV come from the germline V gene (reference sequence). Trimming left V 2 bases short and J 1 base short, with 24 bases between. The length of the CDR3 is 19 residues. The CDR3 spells CASSLRLLEIGDRSYEQYF. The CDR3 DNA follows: TGTGCCAGCAGTTTACGCCTTTTGGAGATCGGAGACAGGTCCTACGAGCAGTACTTC.

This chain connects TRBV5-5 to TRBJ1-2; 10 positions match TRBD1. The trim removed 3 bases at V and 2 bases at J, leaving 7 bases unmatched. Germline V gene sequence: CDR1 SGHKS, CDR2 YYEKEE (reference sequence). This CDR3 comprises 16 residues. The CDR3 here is CASSWSRQGANYGYTF. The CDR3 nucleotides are TGTGCCAGCAGCTGGTCCCGACAGGGGGCGAACTATGGCTACACCTTC.

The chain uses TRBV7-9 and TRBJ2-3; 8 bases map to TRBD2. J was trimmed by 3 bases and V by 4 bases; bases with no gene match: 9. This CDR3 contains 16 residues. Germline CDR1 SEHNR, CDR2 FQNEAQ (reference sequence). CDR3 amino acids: CASSSLGGGKTDTQYF. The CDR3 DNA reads TGTGCCAGCAGCTCCCTCGGCGGGGGGAAGACAGATACGCAGTATTTT.

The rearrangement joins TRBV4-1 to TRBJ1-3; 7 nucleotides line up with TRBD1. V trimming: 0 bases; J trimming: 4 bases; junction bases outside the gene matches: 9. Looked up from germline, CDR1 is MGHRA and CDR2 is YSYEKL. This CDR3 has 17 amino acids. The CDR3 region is CASSQDPEGAQGNTIYF. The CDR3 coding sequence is TGCGCCAGCAGCCAAGATCCGGAGGGGGCGCAGGGAAACACCATATATTTT.

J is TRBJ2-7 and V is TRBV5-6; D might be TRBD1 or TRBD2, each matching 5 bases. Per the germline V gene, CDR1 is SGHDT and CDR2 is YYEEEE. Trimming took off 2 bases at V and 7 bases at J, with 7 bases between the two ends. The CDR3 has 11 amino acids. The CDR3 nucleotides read TGTGCCAGCAGCTTTGGGGGAGAGCAGTACTTC. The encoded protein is CASSFGGEQYF.

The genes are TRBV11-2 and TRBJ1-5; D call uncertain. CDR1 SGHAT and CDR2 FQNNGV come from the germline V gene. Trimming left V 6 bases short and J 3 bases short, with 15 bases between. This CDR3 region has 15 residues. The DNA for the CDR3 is TGTGCCAGCAGGTTTAACTCATTGAACAATCAGCCCCAGCATTTT. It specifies CASRFNSLNNQPQHF.

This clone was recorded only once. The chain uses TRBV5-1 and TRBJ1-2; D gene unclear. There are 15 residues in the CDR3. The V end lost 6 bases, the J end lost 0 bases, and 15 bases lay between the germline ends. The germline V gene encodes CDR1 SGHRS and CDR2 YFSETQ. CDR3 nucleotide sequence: TGCGCCAGCAATCCTACACCCACCGCTAACTATGGCTACACCTTC. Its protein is CASNPTPTANYGYTF.

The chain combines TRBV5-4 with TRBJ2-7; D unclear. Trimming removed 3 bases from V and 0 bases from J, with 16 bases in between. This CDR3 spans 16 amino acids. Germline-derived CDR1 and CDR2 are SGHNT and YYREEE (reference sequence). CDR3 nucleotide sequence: TGTGCCAGCAGCTCGGAAGCGTCTAGGAGCTCCTACGAGCAGTACTTC. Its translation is CASSSEASRSSYEQYF.

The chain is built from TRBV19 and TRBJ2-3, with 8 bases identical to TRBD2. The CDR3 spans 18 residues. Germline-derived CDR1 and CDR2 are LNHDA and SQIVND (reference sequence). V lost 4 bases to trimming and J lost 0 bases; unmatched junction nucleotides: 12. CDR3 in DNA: TGTGCCAGTAGTAAGCTACGAGGACTAGCAATGAGCACAGATACGCAGTATTTT. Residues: CASSKLRGLAMSTDTQYF.

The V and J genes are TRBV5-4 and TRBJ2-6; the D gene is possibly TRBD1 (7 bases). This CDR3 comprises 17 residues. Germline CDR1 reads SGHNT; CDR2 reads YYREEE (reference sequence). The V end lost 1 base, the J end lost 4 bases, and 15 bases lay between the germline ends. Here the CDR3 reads CASSLFRRGAGANVLTF. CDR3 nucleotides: TGTGCCAGCAGCTTGTTTCGCAGGGGGGCCGGGGCCAACGTCCTGACTTTC.

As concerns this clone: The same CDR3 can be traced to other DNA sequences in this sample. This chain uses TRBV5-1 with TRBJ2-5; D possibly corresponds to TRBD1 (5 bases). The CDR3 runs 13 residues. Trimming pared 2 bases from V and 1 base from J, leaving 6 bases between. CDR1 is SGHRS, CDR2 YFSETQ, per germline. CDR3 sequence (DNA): TGCGCCAGCAGCTTAAGGGGCCAAGAGACCCAGTACTTC. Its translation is CASSLRGQETQYF.

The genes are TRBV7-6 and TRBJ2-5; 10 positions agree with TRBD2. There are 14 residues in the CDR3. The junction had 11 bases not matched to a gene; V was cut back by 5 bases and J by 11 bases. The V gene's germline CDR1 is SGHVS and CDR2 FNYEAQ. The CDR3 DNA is TGTGCCAGCAGCCGGACTAGCGGATACCAATTGCAGTACTTC. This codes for CASSRTSGYQLQYF.

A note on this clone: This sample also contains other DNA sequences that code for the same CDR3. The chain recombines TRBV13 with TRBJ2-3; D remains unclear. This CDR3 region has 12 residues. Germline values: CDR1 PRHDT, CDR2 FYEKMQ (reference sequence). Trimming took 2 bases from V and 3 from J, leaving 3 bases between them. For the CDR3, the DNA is TGTGCCAGCAGCTTAAGTACAGATACGCAGTATTTT. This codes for CASSLSTDTQYF. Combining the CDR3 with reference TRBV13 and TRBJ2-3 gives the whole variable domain AAGVIQSPRHLIKEKRETATLKCYPIPRHDTVYWYQQGPGQDPQFLISFYEKMQSDKGSIPDRFSAQQFSDYHSELNMSSLELGDSALYFCASSLSTDTQYFGPGTRLTVL.

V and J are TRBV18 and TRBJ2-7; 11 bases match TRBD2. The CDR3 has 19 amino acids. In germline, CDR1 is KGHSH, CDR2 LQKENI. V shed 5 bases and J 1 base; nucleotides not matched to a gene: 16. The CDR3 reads CASSSSTSGGKRGSYEQYF. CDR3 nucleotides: TGTGCCAGCTCATCTAGCACTAGCGGGGGCAAGCGGGGATCCTACGAGCAGTACTTC.

CDR3 sequence: CASSEGAIKEKLFF. CDR3 in DNA: TGTGCCAGCAGCGAGGGGGCCATTAAGGAAAAACTGTTTTTT. The chain couples TRBV9 to TRBJ1-4; 7 bases agree with TRBD1. The germline CDR1 and CDR2 sequences are SGDLS and YYNGEE. V lost 3 bases, J lost 8 bases, and 7 bases stayed unmatched. The CDR3 spans 14 residues.

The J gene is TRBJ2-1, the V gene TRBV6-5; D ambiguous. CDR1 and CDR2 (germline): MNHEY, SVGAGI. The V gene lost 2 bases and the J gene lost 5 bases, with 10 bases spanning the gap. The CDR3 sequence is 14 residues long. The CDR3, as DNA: TGTGCCAGCAGTTACGGTAGCAGCAACAATGAGCAGTTCTTC. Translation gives CASSYGSSNNEQFF.

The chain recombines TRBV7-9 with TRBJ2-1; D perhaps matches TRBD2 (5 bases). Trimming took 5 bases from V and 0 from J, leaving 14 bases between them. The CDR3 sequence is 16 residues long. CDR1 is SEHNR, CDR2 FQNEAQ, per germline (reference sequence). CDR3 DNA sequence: TGTGCCAGCAGCCGAATTCTAGGGAGCTCCTACAATGAGCAGTTCTTC. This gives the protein CASSRILGSSYNEQFF.

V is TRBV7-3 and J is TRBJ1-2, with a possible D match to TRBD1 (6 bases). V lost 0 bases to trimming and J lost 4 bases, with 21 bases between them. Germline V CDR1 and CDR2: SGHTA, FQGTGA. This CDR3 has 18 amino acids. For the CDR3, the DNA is TGTGCCAGCAGCTTAACGAAGGGGGGAGGTTTCCACCCCTATGGCTACACCTTC. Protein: CASSLTKGGGFHPYGYTF.

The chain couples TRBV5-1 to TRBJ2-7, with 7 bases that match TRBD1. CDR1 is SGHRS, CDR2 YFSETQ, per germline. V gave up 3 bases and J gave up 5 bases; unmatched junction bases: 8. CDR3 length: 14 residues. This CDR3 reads CASSSRQGSHEQYF. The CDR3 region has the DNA TGCGCCAGCAGCTCAAGACAGGGTTCCCACGAGCAGTACTTC.

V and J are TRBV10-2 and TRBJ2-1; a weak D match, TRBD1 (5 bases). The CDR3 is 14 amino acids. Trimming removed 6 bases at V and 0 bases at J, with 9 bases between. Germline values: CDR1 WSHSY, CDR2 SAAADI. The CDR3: CASRDTLSYNEQFF. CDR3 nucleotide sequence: TGCGCCAGCAGGGACACTCTCTCCTACAATGAGCAGTTCTTC.

CDR3: CASSQGRLRVSTEAFF. CDR3 in DNA: TGCGCCAGCAGCCAAGGGAGGTTGAGGGTAAGCACTGAAGCTTTCTTT. The chain links TRBV4-3 to TRBJ1-1, with D unclear. CDR3 length: 16 amino acids. Germline V gives CDR1 LGHNA, CDR2 YSLEER. Between the trimmed V and J ends, which lost 1 base and 4 bases, there was a span of 16 bases.

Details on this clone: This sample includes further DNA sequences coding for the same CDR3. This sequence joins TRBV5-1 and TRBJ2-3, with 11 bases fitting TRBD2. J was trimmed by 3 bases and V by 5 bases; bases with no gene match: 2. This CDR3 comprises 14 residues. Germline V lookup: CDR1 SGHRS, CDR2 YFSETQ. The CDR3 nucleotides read TGCGCCAGCAGATTAGCGGGAGGGACAGATACGCAGTATTTT. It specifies CASRLAGGTDTQYF.

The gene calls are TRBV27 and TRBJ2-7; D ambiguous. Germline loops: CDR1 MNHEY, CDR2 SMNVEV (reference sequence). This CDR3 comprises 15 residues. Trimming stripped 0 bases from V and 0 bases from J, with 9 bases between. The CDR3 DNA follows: TGTGCCAGCAGTTTATCGAGCGTCGACTCCTACGAGCAGTACTTC. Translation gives CASSLSSVDSYEQYF.

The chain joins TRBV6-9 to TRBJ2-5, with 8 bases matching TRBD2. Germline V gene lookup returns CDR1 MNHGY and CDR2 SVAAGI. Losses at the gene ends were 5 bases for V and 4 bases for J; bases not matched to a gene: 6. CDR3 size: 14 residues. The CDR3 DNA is TGTGCCAGCAGTCAGCGGGGGATTGTAGAGACCCAGTACTTC. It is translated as CASSQRGIVETQYF.

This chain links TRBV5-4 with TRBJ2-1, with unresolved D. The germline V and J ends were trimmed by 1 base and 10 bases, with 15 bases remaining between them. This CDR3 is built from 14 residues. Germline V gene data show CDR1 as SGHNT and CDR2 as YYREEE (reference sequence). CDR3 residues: CASSLLLSATEQFF. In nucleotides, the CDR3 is TGTGCCAGCAGCTTGCTTTTGTCCGCTACCGAGCAGTTCTTC.

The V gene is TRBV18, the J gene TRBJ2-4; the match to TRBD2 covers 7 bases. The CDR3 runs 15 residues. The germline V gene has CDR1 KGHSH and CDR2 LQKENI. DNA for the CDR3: TGTGCAGCAAACAGCGGGATAGGGGTCAAAAACATTCAGTACTTC. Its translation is CAANSGIGVKNIQYF.

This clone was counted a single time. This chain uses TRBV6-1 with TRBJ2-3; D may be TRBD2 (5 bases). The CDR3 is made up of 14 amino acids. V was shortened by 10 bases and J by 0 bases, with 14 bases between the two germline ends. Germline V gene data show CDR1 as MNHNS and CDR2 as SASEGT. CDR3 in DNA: TGTGCCACTGGGCCCGGCGGGAGCACAGATACGCAGTATTTT. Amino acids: CATGPGGSTDTQYF.

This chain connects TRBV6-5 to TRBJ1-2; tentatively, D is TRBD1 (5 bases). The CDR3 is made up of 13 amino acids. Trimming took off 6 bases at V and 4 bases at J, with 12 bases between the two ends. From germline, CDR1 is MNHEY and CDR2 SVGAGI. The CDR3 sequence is CASRAQGIYGYTF. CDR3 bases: TGTGCCAGCAGGGCGCAGGGTATCTATGGCTACACCTTC.

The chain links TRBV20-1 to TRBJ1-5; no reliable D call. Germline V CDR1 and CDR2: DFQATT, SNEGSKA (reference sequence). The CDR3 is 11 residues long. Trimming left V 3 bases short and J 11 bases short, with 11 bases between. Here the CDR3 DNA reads TGCAGTGCTAGTGGCCAGTCAGCCCAGCATTTT. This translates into CSASGQSAQHF.

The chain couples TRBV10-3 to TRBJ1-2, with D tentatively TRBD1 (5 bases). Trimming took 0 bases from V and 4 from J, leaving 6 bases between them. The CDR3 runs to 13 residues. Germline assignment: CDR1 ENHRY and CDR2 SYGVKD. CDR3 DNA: TGTGCCATCAGTGAGTCGCAGGGCTATGGCTACACCTTC. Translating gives CAISESQGYGYTF.

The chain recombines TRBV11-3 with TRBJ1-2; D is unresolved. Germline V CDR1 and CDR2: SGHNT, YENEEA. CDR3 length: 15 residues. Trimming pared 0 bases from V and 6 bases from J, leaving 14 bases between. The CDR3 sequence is CASSLDKGIRDGYTF. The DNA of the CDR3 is TGTGCCAGCAGCTTAGATAAGGGCATTCGGGATGGCTACACCTTC.